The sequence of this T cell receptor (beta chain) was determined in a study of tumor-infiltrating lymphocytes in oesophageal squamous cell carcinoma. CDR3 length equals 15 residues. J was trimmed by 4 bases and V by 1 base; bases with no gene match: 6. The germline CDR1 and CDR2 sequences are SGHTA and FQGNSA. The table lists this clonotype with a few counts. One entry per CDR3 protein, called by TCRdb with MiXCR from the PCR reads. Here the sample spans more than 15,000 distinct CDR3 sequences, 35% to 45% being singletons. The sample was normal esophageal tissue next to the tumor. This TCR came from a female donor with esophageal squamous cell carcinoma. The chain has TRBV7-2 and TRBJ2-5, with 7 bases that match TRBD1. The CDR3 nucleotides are TGTGCCAGCAGCTTAGGTGCCAGGGGGTCAGAGACCCAGTACTTC. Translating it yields CASSLGARGSETQYF.